This TCR beta chain emerged from a study of Ad26.COV2.S vaccination and SARS-CoV-2 variants. Study-wide context: The donor belonged to the COV1001 Ad26.COV2.S trial arm.

The treatment here: roughly 18 received Ad26.COV2.S at low or high dose, single or two shots; 5 received placebo; per-sample allocation not given. Each sample was drawn 63 days after the first injection (of vaccine or placebo). Measured with immunoSEQ multiplex PCR; TCRdb has only the in-frame clones, and not every one. The table has a few hundred thousand clones, 85% to 90% seen once. The CDR3 runs to 15 residues. V was trimmed by 5 bases and J by 3 bases, leaving 16 bases between them. The germline V gene encodes CDR1 PRHDT and CDR2 FYEKMQ (reference sequence). V and J are TRBV13 and TRBJ1-2; D is unclear. This specimen consisted of peripheral blood, obtained in a trial of Ad26.COV2.S vaccine versus placebo. This sequence was found in a person aged 18-65 years who received the Ad26.COV2.S COVID-19 vaccine or a placebo. The CDR3 DNA follows: TGTGCCAGCAGCCCAACCTCTTCTTGGGACTATGGCTACACCTTC. Protein: CASSPTSSWDYGYTF. The entire variable domain, with the rest obtained from reference TRBV13 and TRBJ1-2, is as follows: AAGVIQSPRHLIKEKRETATLKCYPIPRHDTVYWYQQGPGQDPQFLISFYEKMQSDKGSIPDRFSAQQFSDYHSELNMSSLELGDSALYFCASSPTSSWDYGYTFGSGTRLTVV.